This TCR beta chain originates from a study of cytomegalovirus exposure and HLA in healthy donors. Study details: The platform used for the 120 or so validation repertoires matched that of the roughly 630 first-cohort repertoires, a later analysis reported.

Separate from the 666-subject first cohort was the approximately 120-subject validation cohort, to which the donors belonged. Using immunoSEQ multiplex PCR, the repertoire was profiled, and TCRdb retains in-frame clones only, with some absent. The data show about 130,000 clones, approximately 89% seen once. Study conclusions and caveats: Researchers catalogued about 150 TCR beta chains as cytomegalovirus-associated. The classifier reportedly diagnosed cytomegalovirus status with high specificity and sensitivity.

CDR1 is SEHNR and CDR2 is FQNEAQ in the germline V gene (reference sequence). This CDR3 has 17 amino acids. Germline trimming cut 2 bases from V and 5 bases from J; bases unmatched to any gene: 13. With respect to this clone: Its antigen is unidentified.

The chain is built from TRBV7-9 and TRBJ2-5; TRBD2 matches at 8 bases. Sequences were obtained from PBMCs. The source of this sequence is a woman aged 18-30 years in good health and CMV-seropositive. The CDR3 loop reads CASSLSGMRGVYETQYF. In DNA form, the CDR3 reads TGTGCCAGCAGCTTATCTGGGATGCGGGGGGTATATGAGACCCAGTACTTC.